This T cell receptor (beta chain) was identified in a study of T cell responses to AZD1222 COVID-19 vaccine. Produced via immunoSEQ multiplex PCR; TCRdb's table is partial and in-frame only. The table lists 120,000 or so clones, roughly 90% of them singletons, with roughly 7.1% in the top ten. V was pared by 4 bases and J by 4 bases, with 14 bases between. This CDR3 is built from 14 residues. Germline CDR1 and CDR2: SGHRS and YFSETQ. Worth noting for this clone: Its target is not known.

Whole-study findings and limits: Epitopes outside B.1.351 and B.1.1.7 mutated regions reportedly drew nearly half of spike TCRs.

Sequences were derived from peripheral blood, sampled 28 days after the second AZD1222 dose. The chain carries TRBV5-1 and TRBJ1-1, with D possibly being TRBD1 (6 bases). This sequence originates from an adult who received the AZD1222 COVID-19 vaccine. CDR3 residues: CASSPRTVPTEAFF. CDR3 nucleotide sequence: TGCGCCAGCAGCCCACGGACAGTTCCCACTGAAGCTTTCTTT. Complete variable domain (other parts from reference TRBV5-1 and TRBJ1-1): KAGVTQTPRYLIKTRGQQVTLSCSPISGHRSVSWYQQTPGQGLQFLFEYFSETQRNKGNFPGRFSGRQFSNSRSEMNVSTLELGDSALYLCASSPRTVPTEAFFGQGTRLTVV.